Following are 18 T cell receptor beta chains from one sample sequenced in a study of T cell responses to AZD1222 COVID-19 vaccine. Sequencing was performed with immunoSEQ multiplex PCR; in TCRdb, only in-frame clones are kept and a portion is missing. The table has roughly 150,000 clones, about 88% seen once. The input for sequencing was peripheral blood, taken on day 0 of AZD1222 vaccination. These receptor sequences come from an adult in good health.

The CDR3 bases are TGTGCCAGCAGCCAGGAACGGACGGATGAGCAGTACTTC. It codes for CASSQERTDEQYF. This sequence joins TRBV4-2 and TRBJ2-7, with D hard to call. Trimming stripped 3 bases from V and 7 bases from J, with 13 bases between. Germline lookup yields CDR1 LGHNA and CDR2 YNFKEQ. The length of the CDR3 is 13 residues.

V and J are TRBV25-1 and TRBJ2-1; D not certain. CDR3 length: 13 residues. Germline loops: CDR1 MGHDK, CDR2 SYGVNS. The V gene lost 6 bases and the J gene lost 4 bases, with 10 bases spanning the gap. CDR3 in DNA: TGTGCCAGCAGATTTGAGGAATACAATGAGCAGTTCTTC. Translated, it gives CASRFEEYNEQFF.

The rearrangement uses TRBV7-2 and TRBJ1-1; TRBD1 is a possible D gene (6 bases). V was cut by 6 bases and J by 0 bases, with 14 bases left in between. Germline CDR1 reads SGHTA; CDR2 reads FQGNSA. This CDR3 is built from 15 residues. CDR3: CASSTQGSVNTEAFF. The CDR3 region has the DNA TGTGCCAGCAGTACACAGGGTTCGGTGAACACTGAAGCTTTCTTT.

V gene TRBV14 combines with J gene TRBJ2-7; the match to TRBD1 covers 8 bases. After removal of 4 bases from V and 6 bases from J, the junction contained 5 bases not matched to a gene. The germline V gene encodes CDR1 SGHDN and CDR2 FVKESK. The CDR3 is 13 residues long. The CDR3 DNA is TGTGCCAGCAGCCCACCGACAGGGGCCGAGCAGTACTTC. Protein sequence: CASSPPTGAEQYF.

The chain joins TRBV7-8 to TRBJ1-6, with TRBD1 matching 7 bases. Germline CDR1 SGHVS, CDR2 FQNEAQ. CDR3 size: 16 residues. V dropped 2 bases and J dropped 9; count of bases not matched to a gene: 10. CDR3 residues: CASSLHRDRTASPLHF. The CDR3 nucleotides read TGTGCCAGCAGCTTACACCGGGACAGAACTGCTTCACCCCTCCACTTT.

The chain carries TRBV27 and TRBJ1-3; the D gene is possibly TRBD1 (6 bases). CDR1 is MNHEY and CDR2 is SMNVEV in the germline V gene (reference sequence). The CDR3 is 13 amino acids. V lost 9 bases to trimming and J lost 1 base, with 10 bases between them. In DNA form, the CDR3 reads TGTGCCAGTAGCACAGGGTCTGGAAACACCATATATTTT. This translates into CASSTGSGNTIYF.

This clone has a single count. The chain joins TRBV15 to TRBJ1-6; D uncertain. The V end lost 0 bases, the J end lost 10 bases, and 10 bases lay between the germline ends. CDR3 length: 14 amino acids. In germline, CDR1 is LNHNV, CDR2 YYDKDF (reference sequence). As DNA, the CDR3 is TGTGCCACCAGCAGAGATCCTACAAACTCACCCCTCCACTTT. This translates into CATSRDPTNSPLHF.

The chain carries TRBV25-1 and TRBJ1-4; TRBD1 matches 7 bases. CDR3 size: 16 residues. V dropped 5 bases and J dropped 0; count of bases not matched to a gene: 6. Germline lookup yields CDR1 MGHDK and CDR2 SYGVNS. The CDR3 protein is CASSTGTVPTNEKLFF. For the CDR3, the DNA is TGTGCCAGCAGTACCGGGACAGTCCCAACTAATGAAAAACTGTTTTTT.

V is TRBV4-2 and J is TRBJ1-1; D unclear. This CDR3 has 13 amino acids. Germline CDR1 reads LGHNA; CDR2 reads YNFKEQ. Between the trimmed V and J ends, which lost 4 bases and 0 bases, there was a span of 6 bases. CDR3 DNA: TGTGCCAGCAGCCCACGGATGAACACTGAAGCTTTCTTT. Amino acids: CASSPRMNTEAFF.

The rearrangement uses TRBV7-9 and TRBJ2-7; D gene unclear. This CDR3 spans 15 amino acids. V was trimmed by 2 bases and J by 2 bases, leaving 13 bases between them. The germline gives CDR1 SEHNR, CDR2 FQNEAQ (reference sequence). CDR3 residues: CASSLIGSVAYEQYF. The CDR3 DNA follows: TGTGCCAGCAGCTTAATTGGGTCGGTGGCCTACGAGCAGTACTTC.

Details on this clone: The identical CDR3 is also encoded by other nucleotide sequences in the sample. The rearrangement uses TRBV5-1 and TRBJ2-7, with 7 bases lining up with TRBD1. This CDR3 region has 14 residues. V was clipped by 3 bases and J by 0 bases; unmatched bases: 3. The germline V gene encodes CDR1 SGHRS and CDR2 YFSETQ. CDR3 sequence (DNA): TGCGCCAGCAGCTCCGGGACAGCCTCCTACGAGCAGTACTTC. It is translated as CASSSGTASYEQYF.

The rearrangement links TRBV6-2 or TRBV6-3 to TRBJ1-3; no reliable D call. The V end was cut by 2 bases, the J end by 0 bases, with 2 bases between. Germline CDR1 and CDR2: MNHEY and SVGEGT. The CDR3 has 13 residues. This chain's CDR3 is CASSYSSGNTIYF. The CDR3 DNA follows: TGTGCCAGCAGTTACAGCTCTGGAAACACCATATATTTT.

This sequence joins TRBV2 and TRBJ2-3; D is undetermined. The germline V gene encodes CDR1 SNHLY and CDR2 FYNNEI. This CDR3 is 14 amino acids long. Trimming stripped 3 bases from V and 6 bases from J, with 13 bases between. The CDR3 DNA sequence: TGTGCCAGCAGTGACGGCGAAGGAAGGGATACGCAGTATTTT. It yields the protein CASSDGEGRDTQYF.

V usage is TRBV7-9 and J usage is TRBJ1-6; D gene uncertain. Trimming removed 5 bases from V and 7 bases from J, with 6 bases in between. The CDR3 is 12 residues long. CDR1 SEHNR and CDR2 FQNEAQ come from the germline V gene (reference sequence). The CDR3 region is CASSPPNSPLHF. The CDR3, as DNA: TGTGCCAGCAGCCCCCCGAATTCACCCCTCCACTTT.

V usage is TRBV27 and J usage is TRBJ2-1; no definite D call. The V and J ends lost 6 bases and 2 bases respectively, with 8 bases between them. Germline V gene data show CDR1 as MNHEY and CDR2 as SMNVEV (reference sequence). The CDR3 contains 13 residues. CDR3 loop: CASRKVPYNEQFF. The DNA of the CDR3 is TGTGCCAGCAGGAAGGTTCCCTACAATGAGCAGTTCTTC.

The V and J genes are TRBV19 and TRBJ2-7; the match to TRBD1 covers 10 bases. This CDR3 has 16 amino acids. V was clipped by 5 bases and J by 1 base; unmatched bases: 8. Germline-derived CDR1 and CDR2 are LNHDA and SQIVND (reference sequence). CDR3 bases: TGTGCCAGTAGTGCGAGACAGGGGGCGGGGTCCTACGAGCAGTACTTC. Translated: CASSARQGAGSYEQYF.

This clone was seen once. The rearrangement joins TRBV19 to TRBJ1-1; no firm D call. The germline gives CDR1 LNHDA, CDR2 SQIVND (reference sequence). V dropped 3 bases and J dropped 0 bases, with 8 bases sitting between them. This CDR3 contains 14 residues. DNA of the CDR3: TGTGCCAGTAGTATTGACGGCATGAACACTGAAGCTTTCTTT. Protein product: CASSIDGMNTEAFF.

CDR3 nucleotide sequence: TGTGCCAGTAGTACCTTGAGGGGAGAGACCCAGTACTTC. This encodes CASSTLRGETQYF. V and J are TRBV19 and TRBJ2-5; D tentatively fits TRBD1 or TRBD2 (5 bases each). From germline, CDR1 is LNHDA and CDR2 SQIVND (reference sequence). CDR3 length: 13 amino acids. Trimming took off 4 bases at V and 4 bases at J, with 10 bases between the two ends.